Listed here are 31 T cell receptor beta chains from one sample, sequenced in a study of blood T cell repertoires in COVID-19. Generated by immunoSEQ multiplex PCR, the TCRdb table keeps only in-frame clones and is missing some. This sample carries hundreds of thousands of clones, around 86% of them seen once, and the ten largest clones take approximately 1.7%. Source material: PBMCs or T cells enriched from blood (not recorded which). The receptors shown here come from a man aged 40-55 years who had recovered from COVID-19.

The chain is built from TRBV5-5 and TRBJ2-5; 9 bases match TRBD1. CDR3 size: 13 residues. Germline V lookup: CDR1 SGHKS, CDR2 YYEKEE (reference sequence). Trimming removed 3 bases from V and 5 bases from J; junction bases left unmatched: 2. The CDR3 loop reads CASSWTGEETQYF. The CDR3 DNA is TGTGCCAGCAGCTGGACAGGGGAGGAGACCCAGTACTTC. Filled out from reference TRBV5-5 and TRBJ2-5, the complete variable domain reads DAGVTQSPTHLIKTRGQQVTLRCSPISGHKSVSWYQQVLGQGPQFIFQYYEKEERGRGNFPDRFSARQFPNYSSELNVNALLLGDSALYLCASSWTGEETQYFGPGTRLLVL.

The chain combines TRBV18 with TRBJ2-1; TRBD1 matches 9 bases. V was pared by 3 bases and J by 10 bases, with 13 bases of the junction left unmatched. Germline V gene data show CDR1 as KGHSH and CDR2 as LQKENI. The CDR3 length is 16 residues. Written as DNA, the CDR3 is TGTGCCAGCTCACCTTCGGGACAGGGCCTTCGTGGGGAGCAGTTCTTC. This sequence encodes CASSPSGQGLRGEQFF.

V and J are TRBV29-1 and TRBJ1-1; D is perhaps TRBD1 (6 bases). The CDR3 loop spans 13 amino acids. Germline CDR1 SQVTM, CDR2 ANQGSEA. The V end lost 3 bases, the J end lost 5 bases, and 13 bases lay between the germline ends. CDR3: CSVDAGAWTEAFF. The CDR3 bases are TGCAGCGTTGACGCGGGGGCCTGGACTGAAGCTTTCTTT.

V is TRBV7-2 and J is TRBJ2-7, with 14 bases fitting TRBD2. Per germline, CDR1 SGHTA and CDR2 FQGNSA. The CDR3 has 17 residues. Trimming at V came to 1 base and at J to 4 bases, leaving 6 bases not matched to a gene. The CDR3 sequence: CASSLEGLAGVLYEQYF. The CDR3, as DNA: TGTGCCAGCAGCTTAGAGGGACTAGCGGGAGTGTTGTACGAGCAGTACTTC.

The chain recombines TRBV7-9 with TRBJ1-5; no reliable D call. The germline V and J ends were trimmed by 1 base and 2 bases, with 9 bases remaining between them. There are 15 residues in the CDR3. Germline CDR1 reads SEHNR; CDR2 reads FQNEAQ (reference sequence). CDR3 in amino acids: CASSLGELGNQPQHF. The CDR3 coding sequence is TGTGCCAGCAGCTTAGGGGAGTTGGGCAATCAGCCCCAGCATTTT.

In its sample, this clone was seen a few times. The chain combines TRBV3-1 (or the pseudogene TRBV3-2) with TRBJ1-5; possibly TRBD1 for D (6 bases). Germline values: CDR1 LGHDT, CDR2 YNNKEL (reference sequence). The CDR3 loop spans 14 amino acids. Trimming cost V 5 bases and J 7 bases, with 15 bases left between them. The CDR3 coding sequence is TGTGCCAGCAGCAAGGGGGGGGCAGGCCAGCCCCAGCATTTT. This gives the protein CASSKGGAGQPQHF.

V is TRBV27 and J is TRBJ1-6; 8 positions agree with TRBD1. The V gene's germline CDR1 is MNHEY and CDR2 SMNVEV (reference sequence). The CDR3 is 14 amino acids. The V and J ends lost 4 bases and 8 bases, in that order; junction bases with no gene match: 4. The CDR3 sequence: CASSSQGAYSPLHF. The CDR3 DNA reads as TGTGCCAGCAGTTCTCAGGGGGCCTATTCACCCCTCCACTTT.

This chain connects TRBV5-1 to TRBJ1-5, with TRBD1 identical over 8 bases. The CDR3 loop spans 15 amino acids. Germline CDR1 is SGHRS and CDR2 is YFSETQ. Unmatched junction bases numbered 6, after V lost 7 bases and J lost 0 bases. The CDR3 region has the DNA TGCGCCAGCCGGACAGGGCCCTATAGCAATCAGCCCCAGCATTTT. Amino acids: CASRTGPYSNQPQHF.

The chain employs TRBV2 and TRBJ2-2, with 7 bases matching TRBD1. This CDR3 spans 17 amino acids. The trim removed 6 bases at V and 4 bases at J, leaving 14 bases unmatched. Germline V gene data show CDR1 as SNHLY and CDR2 as FYNNEI. The CDR3 loop is CASRLPSGQVGTGELFF. For the CDR3, the DNA is TGTGCCAGCAGACTACCTTCTGGACAGGTTGGCACCGGGGAGCTGTTTTTT.

The rearrangement joins TRBV2 to TRBJ2-2, with 8 bases identical to TRBD1. Germline CDR1 is SNHLY and CDR2 is FYNNEI. The CDR3 runs 14 residues. The ends lost 3 bases at V and 9 bases at J; junction bases unmatched: 6. CDR3 sequence (DNA): TGTGCCAGCAGTGATCAGGGGGCGGGTAGGGAGCTGTTTTTT. Encoded protein: CASSDQGAGRELFF.

In this sample, this clone turned up a few times. This chain connects TRBV28 to TRBJ2-2; D perhaps matches TRBD2 (5 bases). Germline lookup yields CDR1 MDHEN and CDR2 SYDVKM. The CDR3 is made up of 15 amino acids. Trimming removed 4 bases at V and 3 bases at J, with 12 bases between. CDR3 residues: CASSSGKWHTGELFF. The DNA for the CDR3 is TGTGCCAGCAGTTCGGGGAAGTGGCACACCGGGGAGCTGTTTTTT.

The V call is TRBV19, the J call TRBJ2-1; the match to TRBD1 covers 10 bases. V was pared by 7 bases and J by 7 bases, with 13 bases of the junction left unmatched. Germline V gene lookup returns CDR1 LNHDA and CDR2 SQIVND (reference sequence). The CDR3 is 16 residues long. CDR3 sequence reads: CASTDPGQGRWNEQFF. CDR3 DNA sequence: TGTGCCAGTACCGATCCGGGACAGGGGAGGTGGAATGAGCAGTTCTTC. Complete variable domain (other parts from reference TRBV19 and TRBJ2-1): DGGITQSPKYLFRKEGQNVTLSCEQNLNHDAMYWYRQDPGQGLRLIYYSQIVNDFQKGDIAEGYSVSREKKESFPLTVTSAQKNPTAFYLCASTDPGQGRWNEQFFGPGTRLTVL.

The chain couples TRBV19 to TRBJ2-3; 7 positions match TRBD2. Trimming at V came to 9 bases and at J to 5 bases, leaving 11 bases not matched to a gene. The CDR3 sequence is 14 residues long. CDR1 LNHDA and CDR2 SQIVND come from the germline V gene (reference sequence). The CDR3 nucleotides are TGTGCCAGCTCCGGGTTAGCGGGTAGAGATACGCAGTATTTT. Translated, it gives CASSGLAGRDTQYF.

This clone was found once. The V call is TRBV27, the J call TRBJ2-1; tentatively, D is TRBD1 (6 bases). This CDR3 has 15 amino acids. CDR1 and CDR2 (germline): MNHEY, SMNVEV (reference sequence). V lost 8 bases and J lost 5, with 19 bases in between. CDR3 protein: CASRPDSSPHNEQFF. In DNA form, the CDR3 reads TGTGCCAGCCGTCCGGACAGCTCCCCCCACAATGAGCAGTTCTTC.

This clone was seen only once. The chain has TRBV5-6 and TRBJ1-2; no definite D call. CDR1 and CDR2 (germline): SGHDT, YYEEEE. The length of the CDR3 is 15 residues. Trimming left V 4 bases short and J 1 base short, with 14 bases between. The CDR3 sequence is CASSRLVASNYGYTF. The CDR3 nucleotides are TGTGCCAGCAGCCGATTGGTAGCCAGTAACTATGGCTACACCTTC. The full variable domain, with the rest looked up from reference TRBV5-6 and TRBJ1-2, is DAGVTQSPTHLIKTRGQQVTLRCSPKSGHDTVSWYQQALGQGPQFIFQYYEEEERQRGNFPDRFSGHQFPNYSSELNVNALLLGDSALYLCASSRLVASNYGYTFGSGTRLTVV.

The chain carries TRBV7-9 and TRBJ2-2, with 8 bases lining up with TRBD1. Trimming removed 6 bases from V and 2 bases from J; junction bases left unmatched: 5. This CDR3 contains 15 residues. Per the germline V gene, CDR1 is SEHNR and CDR2 is FQNEAQ (reference sequence). DNA for the CDR3: TGTGCCAGCAGGGAAGGACAGGGTAACACCGGGGAGCTGTTTTTT. It yields the protein CASREGQGNTGELFF.

V usage is TRBV18 and J usage is TRBJ1-4, with 9 bases fitting TRBD1. Looked up from germline, CDR1 is KGHSH and CDR2 is LQKENI. The ends lost 3 bases at V and 2 bases at J; junction bases unmatched: 4. The CDR3 has 16 amino acids. The CDR3 here is CASSPLQGATNEKLFF. The CDR3 nucleotides are TGTGCCAGCTCACCTCTACAGGGGGCGACTAATGAAAAACTGTTTTTT.

V and J are TRBV7-2 and TRBJ1-1; 9 bases agree with TRBD1. V was pared by 4 bases and J by 0 bases, with 6 bases of the junction left unmatched. This CDR3 has 16 amino acids. Looked up from germline, CDR1 is SGHTA and CDR2 is FQGNSA. The CDR3 DNA sequence: TGTGCCAGCAGCTCGACAGGGGGTACCATGAACACTGAAGCTTTCTTT. This translates into CASSSTGGTMNTEAFF.

The genes are TRBV3-1 (or the pseudogene TRBV3-2) and TRBJ1-1, with 12 nucleotides matching TRBD1. The CDR3 runs to 14 residues. In germline, CDR1 is LGHDT, CDR2 YNNKEL (reference sequence). With V trimmed by 8 bases and J by 8 bases, 9 bases remained unmatched. The CDR3 region is CASRLGTGGREAFF. CDR3 bases: TGTGCCAGCCGGTTGGGGACAGGGGGCAGGGAAGCTTTCTTT.

The chain is built from TRBV30 and TRBJ1-2, with D possibly matching TRBD1 (5 bases). The germline V gene encodes CDR1 GTSNPN and CDR2 SVGIG (reference sequence). V dropped 0 bases and J dropped 8 bases, with 16 bases sitting between them. This CDR3 region has 14 residues. CDR3 in amino acids: CAWSVHMGRGGYTF. The CDR3, as DNA: TGTGCCTGGAGTGTACATATGGGGAGGGGAGGCTACACCTTC.

This clone was seen only once. The chain uses TRBV30 and TRBJ1-6; D is uncertain. This CDR3 region has 14 residues. CDR1 is GTSNPN and CDR2 is SVGIG in the germline V gene (reference sequence). The V end lost 4 bases, the J end lost 3 bases, and 10 bases lay between the germline ends. The CDR3 reads CAWTDGIYNSPLHF. The CDR3 DNA follows: TGTGCCTGGACCGACGGGATCTATAATTCACCCCTCCACTTT. Based on the CDR3 plus reference TRBV30 and TRBJ1-6, the full variable domain is SQTIHQWPATLVQPVGSPLSLECTVEGTSNPNLYWYRQAAGRGLQLLFYSVGIGQISSEVPQNLSASRPQDRQFILSSKKLLLSDSGFYLCAWTDGIYNSPLHFGNGTRLTVT.

V gene TRBV6-2 or TRBV6-3 combines with J gene TRBJ2-1; 8 nucleotides line up with TRBD2. Germline V gene data show CDR1 as MNHEY and CDR2 as SVGEGT. The CDR3 covers 15 residues. Trimming removed 4 bases from V and 2 bases from J; junction bases left unmatched: 4. CDR3 nucleotides: TGTGCCAGCAGTTCCCGGACTAGCCCCTACAATGAGCAGTTCTTC. As protein: CASSSRTSPYNEQFF.

The rearrangement uses TRBV7-6 and TRBJ1-3; D gene unclear. Germline V gene lookup returns CDR1 SGHVS and CDR2 FNYEAQ. The V and J ends lost 5 bases and 0 bases respectively, with 20 bases between them. The CDR3 totals 18 residues. The CDR3 sequence is CASSQTLLSLSSGNTIYF. The CDR3, as DNA: TGTGCCAGCAGCCAAACCTTATTAAGCTTAAGCTCTGGAAACACCATATATTTT.

The chain links TRBV4-3 to TRBJ2-1; a weak D match, TRBD1 (5 bases). Germline CDR1 and CDR2: LGHNA and YSLEER. Trimming cost V 0 bases and J 8 bases, with 14 bases left between them. This CDR3 region has 15 residues. In DNA form, the CDR3 reads TGCGCCAGCAGCCAAGAATGGAGCAGGGATCATGAGCAGTTCTTC. Amino acid sequence: CASSQEWSRDHEQFF.

This clone appeared a few times. This rearrangement joins TRBV28 to TRBJ1-1; weak D call: TRBD1 (5 bases). The CDR3 covers 14 residues. With 5 bases removed from V and 6 bases from J, the gap between germline ends came to 16 bases. Germline V CDR1 and CDR2: MDHEN, SYDVKM. The CDR3 spells CASSPGGKRSEAFF. CDR3 bases: TGTGCCAGCAGTCCCGGGGGGAAGAGGTCTGAAGCTTTCTTT.

The V call is TRBV27, the J call TRBJ2-3; 12 bases match TRBD2. With V trimmed by 5 bases and J by 4 bases, 7 bases remained unmatched. The V gene's germline CDR1 is MNHEY and CDR2 SMNVEV (reference sequence). The CDR3 extends over 16 amino acids. The CDR3 loop reads CASSTQLAGGSDTQYF. The CDR3, as DNA: TGTGCCAGCAGTACCCAACTAGCGGGAGGATCAGATACGCAGTATTTT.

As DNA, the CDR3 is TGTGCCAGCAGTTACGCCCTGGGAGGGATCTACGAGCAGTACTTC. Its protein product is CASSYALGGIYEQYF. The chain recombines TRBV6-5 with TRBJ2-7; 7 nucleotides line up with TRBD2. The ends lost 2 bases at V and 3 bases at J; junction bases unmatched: 7. Germline V gene lookup returns CDR1 MNHEY and CDR2 SVGAGI. The CDR3 runs 15 residues.

This chain uses TRBV18 with TRBJ1-1, with D possibly being TRBD1 (5 bases). The germline V gene has CDR1 KGHSH and CDR2 LQKENI. Trimming left V 4 bases short and J 4 bases short, with 13 bases between. This CDR3 contains 14 residues. The CDR3 region is CASSQPGLPTEAFF. CDR3 in DNA: TGTGCCAGCTCACAACCGGGACTCCCCACTGAAGCTTTCTTT.

The genes are TRBV14 and TRBJ1-1; D gene uncertain. V gave up 4 bases and J gave up 0 bases, with 6 bases separating them. This CDR3 spans 13 amino acids. Looked up from germline, CDR1 is SGHDN and CDR2 is FVKESK. CDR3 DNA: TGTGCCAGCAGCCCCAACATGAACACTGAAGCTTTCTTT. Protein: CASSPNMNTEAFF.

This chain connects TRBV7-9 to TRBJ2-7, with D perhaps matching TRBD1 (5 bases). V was shortened by 5 bases and J by 2 bases, with 19 bases between the two germline ends. The CDR3 runs to 16 residues. CDR1 and CDR2 from the germline V gene are SEHNR and FQNEAQ (reference sequence). This CDR3 reads CASSLIDHRSTYEQYF. CDR3 coding DNA: TGTGCCAGCAGCCTCATAGATCACAGGTCCACCTACGAGCAGTACTTC.

This clone has only a few counts. The chain couples TRBV9 to TRBJ1-2; no firm D call. Looked up from germline, CDR1 is SGDLS and CDR2 is YYNGEE. CDR3 size: 12 residues. V gave up 4 bases and J gave up 8 bases, with 12 bases separating them. For the CDR3, the DNA is TGTGCCAGCAGCTCCTCCTCGCGGGGCTACACCTTC. It translates to CASSSSSRGYTF.